This passage covers 17 T cell receptor beta chains from one sample sequenced in a study of T cell repertoires in cytomegalovirus infection. TCRdb re-called the reads through MiXCR, storing one row per CDR3 protein. The table lists a few hundred thousand distinct CDR3 sequences, 30% to 40% of them singletons. No antigen has been identified for these receptors. The input for sequencing was cultured PBMCs, taken from culture after CMV antigen stimulation. The receptors here all came from a human donor in good health (CMV status not recorded). Some clones in this sample may be carry-over from other donors' samples.

The chain couples TRBV15 to TRBJ2-7; D not resolved. V lost 1 base and J lost 2, with 12 bases in between. This CDR3 is 15 amino acids long. CDR1 is LNHNV, CDR2 YYDKDF, per germline (reference sequence). This chain's CDR3 is CATSRAPDGAYEQYV. CDR3 sequence (DNA): TGTGCCACCAGCAGAGCCCCGGACGGTGCCTACGAGCAGTACGTC.

This chain uses TRBV15 with TRBJ2-7; D may correspond to TRBD1 or TRBD2 (5 bases each). The germline V gene has CDR1 LNHNV and CDR2 YYDKDF (reference sequence). This CDR3 is built from 13 residues. V was shortened by 5 bases and J by 3 bases, with 11 bases between the two germline ends. The CDR3 bases are TGTGCCACCAGCCCCGGGACCGTCTACGAGCAGTACGTC. Translated: CATSPGTVYEQYV.

The CDR3 DNA sequence: TGCGCCAGCAGCTTTGGGACAGCGAACTACAATGAGCAGTTCTTC. Amino acid sequence: CASSFGTANYNEQFF. This chain uses TRBV5-1 with TRBJ2-1, with 7 bases matching TRBD1. Germline CDR1 reads SGHRS; CDR2 reads YFSETQ. The CDR3 covers 15 residues. J gave up 3 bases and V 2 bases, and 5 bases lay outside the gene matches. Looking up the rest from reference TRBV5-1 and TRBJ2-1 gives the full variable domain: KAGVTQTPRYLIKTRGQQVTLSCSPISGHRSVSWYQQTPGQGLQFLFEYFSETQRNKGNFPGRFSGRQFSNSRSEMNVSTLELGDSALYLCASSFGTANYNEQFFGPGTRLTVL.

This clonotype was detected a few times. The chain uses TRBV7-8 and TRBJ2-5; 7 bases are a match to TRBD2. Germline V CDR1 and CDR2: SGHVS, FQNEAQ. V shed 1 base and J 1 base; nucleotides not matched to a gene: 6. The CDR3 is 16 amino acids. CDR3: CASSLVVGRAQETQYF. The CDR3 region has the DNA TGTGCCAGCAGCTTAGTCGTGGGGAGGGCCCAAGAGACCCAGTACTTC.

This clonotype was picked up a small number of times. The chain couples TRBV4-2 to TRBJ1-1; D not certain. The CDR3 contains 15 residues. The V gene's germline CDR1 is LGHNA and CDR2 YNFKEQ. Between the trimmed V and J ends, which lost 4 bases and 1 base, there was a span of 13 bases. The DNA of the CDR3 is TGTGCCAGCAGCCCCCCTGGGCAGCAGAACACTGAAGCTTTCTTT. Its translation: CASSPPGQQNTEAFF.

V usage is TRBV19 and J usage is TRBJ1-5; D is possibly TRBD1 (5 bases). The ends were cut back, 3 bases at V and 5 bases at J, with 8 bases in the middle. The germline gives CDR1 LNHDA, CDR2 SQIVND (reference sequence). The CDR3 extends over 13 amino acids. The CDR3 nucleotides read TGTGCCAGTAGTATTACAGGAGATCAGCCCCAGCATTTT. This gives the protein CASSITGDQPQHF.

This clonotype was found a few times. The chain has TRBV7-3 and TRBJ2-5; D is ambiguous. The V gene's germline CDR1 is SGHTA and CDR2 FQGTGA. The CDR3 totals 14 residues. Trimming left V 2 bases short and J 4 bases short, with 11 bases between. This chain's CDR3 is CASSLGPPGETQYF. The CDR3 DNA follows: TGTGCCAGCAGCTTAGGACCACCGGGAGAGACCCAGTACTTC.

The rearrangement uses TRBV6-2 or TRBV6-3 and TRBJ2-1, with D possibly being TRBD2 (6 bases). The CDR3 totals 18 residues. Germline CDR1 is MNHEY and CDR2 is SVGEGT. Deletions cut 2 bases from V and 6 bases from J, with 23 bases between. CDR3 DNA: TGTGCCAGCAGTTACACACCCAGTCAGCGGGCTTATATCAATGAGCAGTTCTTC. This translates into CASSYTPSQRAYINEQFF.

This rearrangement joins TRBV7-2 to TRBJ2-7; a possible D gene is TRBD2 (6 bases). This CDR3 comprises 16 residues. V was cut by 5 bases and J by 4 bases, with 21 bases left in between. Per the germline V gene, CDR1 is SGHTA and CDR2 is FQGNSA. The CDR3 here is CASSLVGGTDRYEQYV. Written as DNA, the CDR3 is TGTGCCAGCAGCCTAGTGGGCGGGACCGACCGTTACGAGCAGTACGTC.

The chain employs TRBV27 and TRBJ2-2, with 10 bases identical to TRBD1. In germline, CDR1 is MNHEY, CDR2 SMNVEV (reference sequence). This CDR3 is built from 17 residues. J was trimmed by 4 bases and V by 3 bases; bases with no gene match: 8. CDR3 residues: CASSLFVTGGSTGELFF. CDR3 sequence (DNA): TGTGCCAGCAGTTTGTTTGTGACAGGGGGCTCCACCGGGGAGCTGTTTTTT.

The rearrangement joins TRBV4-3 to TRBJ2-1, with TRBD2 matching over 10 bases. The CDR3 is 18 residues long. Germline CDR1 LGHNA, CDR2 YSLEER. V trimming: 0 bases; J trimming: 0 bases; junction bases outside the gene matches: 5. In DNA form, the CDR3 reads TGCGCCAGCAGCCAAGAGGGTAGCGGGAGGAGCTCCTACAATGAGCAGTTCTTC. Its translation is CASSQEGSGRSSYNEQFF.

This chain links TRBV19 with TRBJ1-1; the D is unclear. Germline values: CDR1 LNHDA, CDR2 SQIVND (reference sequence). CDR3 length: 11 amino acids. Trimming removed 5 bases from V and 3 bases from J, with 4 bases in between. CDR3: CASSGYTEAFF. CDR3 nucleotide sequence: TGTGCCAGTAGTGGATACACTGAAGCTTTCTTT.

The table lists this clonotype with a few counts. The V call is TRBV9, the J call TRBJ1-2, with unresolved D. In germline, CDR1 is SGDLS, CDR2 YYNGEE. Between the trimmed V and J ends, which lost 0 bases and 8 bases, there was a span of 8 bases. This CDR3 comprises 12 residues. CDR3 in DNA: TGTGCCAGCAGCGTAGATACTGAAGGCTACACCTTC. It yields the protein CASSVDTEGYTF.

The chain links TRBV4-1 to TRBJ2-1; D gene unclear. Germline CDR1 and CDR2: MGHRA and YSYEKL. The V end was cut by 4 bases, the J end by 5 bases, with 12 bases between. This CDR3 is built from 14 residues. CDR3 region: CASSPIGPHNEQFF. CDR3 nucleotides: TGCGCCAGCAGCCCGATAGGACCACACAATGAGCAGTTCTTC.

V and J are TRBV7-2 and TRBJ2-3; D gene unclear. CDR3 length: 12 residues. CDR1 and CDR2 from the germline V gene are SGHTA and FQGNSA. V lost 5 bases and J lost 6, with 9 bases in between. The CDR3 region has the DNA TGTGCCAGCAGCACCCGACTTGATACGCAGTATTTT. Its protein product is CASSTRLDTQYF.

J is TRBJ2-7 and V is TRBV20-1; TRBD2 matches 13 bases. V trimming: 5 bases; J trimming: 7 bases; junction bases outside the gene matches: 11. CDR1 and CDR2 (germline): DFQATT, SNEGSKA (reference sequence). The length of the CDR3 is 15 residues. CDR3 nucleotide sequence: TGCAGTGCTGAGGCCGGACTAGCGGGAGCGTGGGAGCAGTACTTC. The encoded protein is CSAEAGLAGAWEQYF.

The chain employs TRBV7-8 and TRBJ2-1, with D perhaps TRBD1 or TRBD2 (5 bases each). Germline-derived CDR1 and CDR2 are SGHVS and FQNEAQ. The CDR3 runs 13 residues. Trimming pared 5 bases from V and 9 bases from J, leaving 14 bases between. The CDR3 DNA follows: TGTGCCAGCAGCCCCGGAAGGGACGTTGAGCAGTTCTTC. Amino acids: CASSPGRDVEQFF.